The next 13 T cell receptor beta chains were all read from a single sample in a study of identical twins. MiXCR, run by TCRdb on the 5' RACE reads, gives a single entry per CDR3 protein. Of 650,000 to 800,000 distinct CDR3 sequences in the sample, 8.6% were seen once. These sequences were also reported in another study, on yellow fever vaccine responses in identical twins.

The sample taken for sequencing was PBMCs. The source is a woman under 30 in good health.

This clonotype was counted a few times. The chain has TRBV15 and TRBJ2-7; 7 bases map to TRBD2. With V trimmed by 6 bases and J by 7 bases, 6 bases remained unmatched. Germline V CDR1 and CDR2: LNHNV, YYDKDF (reference sequence). The CDR3 length is 12 residues. The CDR3 is CATSRLGGEQYF. The CDR3 region has the DNA TGTGCCACCAGTAGACTCGGGGGGGAGCAGTACTTC.

This clonotype was seen a handful of times. The chain uses TRBV6-4 and TRBJ2-3; D is undetermined. This CDR3 is 15 amino acids long. V lost 4 bases and J 3 bases, leaving 14 bases between the germline ends. CDR1 and CDR2 from the germline V gene are MRHNA and SNTAGT. CDR3 sequence reads: CASSGEFGPTDTQYF. DNA of the CDR3: TGTGCCAGCAGTGGAGAGTTCGGCCCGACAGATACGCAGTATTTT.

There are a few counts of this clonotype. V gene TRBV11-2 combines with J gene TRBJ2-5, with D possibly TRBD2 on 6 matching bases. The germline V gene has CDR1 SGHAT and CDR2 FQNNGV. CDR3 length equals 15 residues. The CDR3 spells CASVRGTFGQETQYF. CDR3 in DNA: TGTGCTTCAGTTCGCGGGACGTTTGGGCAAGAGACCCAGTACTTC.

The table lists this clonotype with many counts. The chain carries TRBV20-1 and TRBJ2-3; a possible D gene is TRBD2 (5 bases). Germline V lookup: CDR1 DFQATT, CDR2 SNEGSKA (reference sequence). The CDR3 is made up of 13 amino acids. V was shortened by 1 base and J by 0 bases, with 5 bases between the two germline ends. The DNA of the CDR3 is TGCAGTGCTAGAGCGGGGAGCACAGATACGCAGTATTTT. It is translated as CSARAGSTDTQYF.

In its sample, this clonotype was seen a few times. V and J are TRBV29-1 and TRBJ2-7, with 8 bases identical to TRBD1. Unmatched junction bases numbered 13, after V lost 7 bases and J lost 5 bases. This CDR3 is built from 14 residues. Germline V gene sequence: CDR1 SQVTM, CDR2 ANQGSEA. The CDR3 is CSGSQGGLFHEQYF. The DNA for the CDR3 is TGCAGCGGATCACAGGGGGGCCTTTTCCACGAGCAGTACTTC.

V usage is TRBV18 and J usage is TRBJ2-5; tentative D call: TRBD1 (6 bases). The CDR3 runs to 18 residues. V was cut by 2 bases and J by 3 bases, with 22 bases left in between. CDR1 and CDR2 from the germline V gene are KGHSH and LQKENI. The CDR3 loop reads CASSPVLGTGQNEETQYF. The CDR3 region has the DNA TGTGCCAGCTCACCAGTTCTGGGGACGGGACAAAACGAAGAGACCCAGTACTTC.

This clonotype was seen a few times. The chain uses TRBV5-1 and TRBJ2-1; D is ambiguous. The CDR3 has 14 amino acids. The V gene's germline CDR1 is SGHRS and CDR2 YFSETQ. The ends were cut back, 5 bases at V and 5 bases at J, with 14 bases in the middle. CDR3 residues: CASSKATLNNEQFF. CDR3 coding DNA: TGCGCCAGCAGTAAGGCGACTCTAAACAATGAGCAGTTCTTC.

This clonotype came up many times. The chain links TRBV7-2 to TRBJ2-1; no clear D gene. The CDR3 is made up of 13 amino acids. Germline CDR1 reads SGHTA; CDR2 reads FQGNSA. With 1 base removed from V and 9 bases from J, the gap between germline ends came to 10 bases. The CDR3 region is CASSLGRAREQFF. The DNA for the CDR3 is TGTGCCAGCAGCTTAGGCCGGGCCCGTGAGCAGTTCTTC.

The chain couples TRBV25-1 to TRBJ2-2; D remains unclear. V was shortened by 1 base and J by 6 bases, with 6 bases between the two germline ends. Germline CDR1 is MGHDK and CDR2 is SYGVNS. The CDR3 totals 13 residues. The CDR3 DNA is TGTGCCAGCAGTGAATTCTGGGCCGGGGAGCTGTTTTTT. This codes for CASSEFWAGELFF.

This clonotype was seen more than once but under ten times. This chain connects TRBV7-9 to TRBJ2-5; 11 bases are a match to TRBD1. J lost 2 bases, V lost 6 bases, and 11 bases had no gene match. Germline CDR1 is SEHNR and CDR2 is FQNEAQ (reference sequence). The CDR3 consists of 17 residues. DNA for the CDR3: TGTGCCAGCAGTTTAACCAACCGGGACAGGGGGCAAGAGACCCAGTACTTC. This encodes CASSLTNRDRGQETQYF.

This clonotype was seen many times. The gene calls are TRBV7-9 and TRBJ2-7; D is perhaps TRBD1 (6 bases). The CDR3 loop spans 13 amino acids. Trimming pared 4 bases from V and 1 base from J, leaving 8 bases between. In germline, CDR1 is SEHNR, CDR2 FQNEAQ (reference sequence). CDR3 sequence reads: CASSSDSSYEQYF. CDR3 in DNA: TGTGCCAGCAGCTCGGACAGTTCCTACGAGCAGTACTTC.

This clonotype was seen only a few times. DNA of the CDR3: TGTGCCAGCAGCGTAGGGGCGGGCCGCACAGATACGCAGTATTTT. It specifies CASSVGAGRTDTQYF. The genes are TRBV9 and TRBJ2-3, with a possible D match to TRBD2 (5 bases). The V gene's germline CDR1 is SGDLS and CDR2 YYNGEE. The ends were cut back, 0 bases at V and 1 base at J, with 9 bases in the middle. The CDR3 loop spans 15 amino acids.

The CDR3: CASSKKTSFGETQYF. Here the CDR3 DNA reads TGTGCCAGCAGCAAAAAGACTAGCTTCGGGGAGACCCAGTACTTC. This chain connects TRBV11-3 to TRBJ2-5; 7 nucleotides align to TRBD2. The CDR3 has 15 amino acids. V was pared by 5 bases and J by 5 bases, with 11 bases of the junction left unmatched. CDR1 SGHNT and CDR2 YENEEA come from the germline V gene.